This T cell receptor beta chain stems from a study of T-cell memory formation after mild COVID-19. Per germline, CDR1 SGHRS and CDR2 YFSETQ. The CDR3 spans 15 residues. Between the trimmed V and J ends, which lost 0 bases and 1 base, there was a span of 10 bases. 5'RACE, which relied on constant-segment primers, yielded TCR alpha and TCR beta cDNA libraries carrying sample barcodes and UMIs. In TCRdb, the 5' RACE reads were re-called with MiXCR into one record per CDR3 protein. The data show around 500,000 distinct CDR3 sequences, roughly 18% seen once. In its sample, this clonotype was seen a few times.

The clonotype comes from an adult woman who had mild COVID-19 (a few samples of this study predate the infection). Cell type and time point are not known. Sequencing was done on a sample of PBMCs or a T cell subset sorted from them (not recorded which). The chain employs TRBV5-1 and TRBJ2-5, with D maybe TRBD2 (5 bases). CDR3 loop: CASSLEGASQETQYF. As DNA, the CDR3 is TGCGCCAGCAGCTTGGAGGGAGCCTCCCAAGAGACCCAGTACTTC.